The next 10 T cell receptor beta chains were all read from a single sample in a study of shared clonotypes between healthy human individuals. Repertoires were generated with immunoSEQ multiplex PCR, while TCRdb's copy carries only in-frame clones and drops some. The sample consists of more than 400,000 clones, about 96% of them appearing once. The sequencing sample was made of naive CD4+ T cells sorted from blood. Noted subset: CD45RA+ positively selected. The receptors were gathered from a woman aged 25 to 39 in good health.

The rearrangement joins TRBV5-1 to TRBJ2-1; possibly TRBD1 for D (6 bases). The CDR3 contains 17 residues. Trimming took 2 bases from V and 2 from J, leaving 17 bases between them. Germline lookup yields CDR1 SGHRS and CDR2 YFSETQ. The CDR3 region has the DNA TGCGCCAGCAGCTTATTCCAGACAGGTCTTACCTACAATGAGCAGTTCTTC. Amino acid sequence: CASSLFQTGLTYNEQFF.

The chain employs TRBV12-5 and TRBJ2-3; no definite D call. This CDR3 spans 12 amino acids. In germline, CDR1 is LGHNT, CDR2 FRNRAP. V dropped 7 bases and J dropped 4 bases, with 9 bases sitting between them. The CDR3 reads CASAVLPDTQYF. DNA of the CDR3: TGTGCTAGTGCCGTACTACCAGATACGCAGTATTTT.

The chain links TRBV19 to TRBJ2-3, with TRBD1 matching 12 bases. V was clipped by 4 bases and J by 5 bases; unmatched bases: 10. The germline V gene has CDR1 LNHDA and CDR2 SQIVND (reference sequence). The CDR3 has 17 amino acids. CDR3 sequence: CASSTHRDRGRGDTQYF. The CDR3 DNA reads as TGTGCCAGTAGTACACACCGGGACAGGGGGCGTGGAGATACGCAGTATTTT.

V and J are TRBV15 and TRBJ1-5; 12 bases map to TRBD1. Trimming at V came to 10 bases and at J to 7 bases, leaving 14 bases not matched to a gene. The CDR3 is made up of 16 amino acids. Germline V gene data show CDR1 as LNHNV and CDR2 as YYDKDF (reference sequence). CDR3 loop: CANSKAGTGGLQPQHF. The CDR3 DNA reads as TGTGCCAACTCAAAAGCCGGGACAGGGGGCTTACAGCCCCAGCATTTT.

In this sample, this clone turned up once. The genes are TRBV5-1 and TRBJ1-1, with 9 bases fitting TRBD1. The ends lost 4 bases at V and 3 bases at J; junction bases unmatched: 10. CDR1 SGHRS and CDR2 YFSETQ come from the germline V gene. The CDR3 is 16 amino acids. The CDR3 DNA reads TGCGCCAGCAGCATTACAGGGGGCGGCCTGTACACTGAAGCTTTCTTT. Its translation is CASSITGGGLYTEAFF. The full variable domain, its missing parts supplied by reference TRBV5-1 and TRBJ1-1, is KAGVTQTPRYLIKTRGQQVTLSCSPISGHRSVSWYQQTPGQGLQFLFEYFSETQRNKGNFPGRFSGRQFSNSRSEMNVSTLELGDSALYLCASSITGGGLYTEAFFGQGTRLTVV.

The chain is built from TRBV28 and TRBJ1-2, with D possibly matching TRBD1 (6 bases). This CDR3 has 12 amino acids. V shed 5 bases and J shed 7 bases, with 11 bases lying between them. Germline values: CDR1 MDHEN, CDR2 SYDVKM. DNA of the CDR3: TGTGCCAGCAGTAACGACAGGTTTGGCTACACCTTC. Protein sequence: CASSNDRFGYTF.

The V and J genes are TRBV7-9 and TRBJ2-7; possibly TRBD2 for D (6 bases). V was clipped by 11 bases and J by 1 base, with 27 bases between them. CDR1 is SEHNR, CDR2 FQNEAQ, per germline (reference sequence). The length of the CDR3 is 17 residues. The CDR3 loop reads CAASGTLEAPRSYEQYF. CDR3 in DNA: TGTGCCGCATCGGGGACTCTTGAGGCTCCTAGGTCCTACGAGCAGTACTTC.

The V and J genes are TRBV28 and TRBJ2-7; 8 positions agree with TRBD1. The CDR3 contains 12 residues. Trimming took 6 bases from V and 3 from J; bases not matched to a gene: 1. From germline, CDR1 is MDHEN and CDR2 SYDVKM. The CDR3 coding sequence is TGTGCCAGCAGGACAGGGGTCTACGAGCAGTACTTC. This sequence encodes CASRTGVYEQYF. The whole variable domain, remainder taken from reference TRBV28 and TRBJ2-7, is DVKVTQSSRYLVKRTGEKVFLECVQDMDHENMFWYRQDPGLGLRLIYFSYDVKMKEKGDIPEGYSVSREKKERFSLILESASTNQTSMYLCASRTGVYEQYFGPGTRLTVT.

This sequence joins TRBV6-1 and TRBJ2-2; 7 nucleotides match TRBD1. V shed 7 bases, J shed 5 bases, and the junction held 10 bases outside the gene matches. The CDR3 covers 15 residues. Germline assignment: CDR1 MNHNS and CDR2 SASEGT. The CDR3 loop is CASNFEDRPTGELFF. Here the CDR3 DNA reads TGTGCCAGCAATTTCGAGGACAGGCCGACCGGGGAGCTGTTTTTT.

The chain is built from TRBV21-1 and TRBJ2-4; the D call TRBD2 from the table was never checked on the DNA. TRBV21-1 is a pseudogene segment. CDR3 size: 13 residues. The CDR3 bases are TGTGCCAGCAGCAAAGCGCGGCTGGACATTCAGTACTTC. Translation gives CASSKARLDIQYF.